This T cell receptor beta chain was profiled in a study of T cells in Graves' hyperthyroidism and ophthalmopathy. General observations from the study: A model built on 13 V-J features separated ophthalmopathy from stable hyperthyroidism. Blood held most thyroid clonotypes expanded above 0.001 frequency.

The J segment lost 6 bases and the V segment lost 4 bases, leaving 6 bases of the junction unmatched. CDR1 is MNHNS and CDR2 is SASEGT in the germline V gene. This CDR3 region has 14 residues. The investigators amplified TCR beta CDR3 regions from RNA transcripts. Using the HTBI primer set, a first-round RT-PCR was run on the TCR CDR3. TCRdb independently ran MiXCR on the multiplex PCR reads; one entry per CDR3 protein. The sample includes hundreds of thousands of distinct CDR3 sequences, over 11% of them seen just once. This clonotype was counted many times. Its antigen is not identified. Participants, patients aged 18 to 65, had newly diagnosed hyperthyroidism with a duration under 2 months. The blood specimen was taken at initial hyperthyroidism diagnosis, before any ophthalmopathy symptoms.

The origin of this receptor is a woman in her 30s with Graves' hyperthyroidism that later progressed to Graves' ophthalmopathy. The specimen was blood. This chain joins TRBV6-1 and TRBJ2-1; 7 bases map to TRBD2. The CDR3 protein is CASSVWTRPNEQFF. The CDR3 nucleotides are TGTGCCAGCAGTGTCTGGACTAGACCCAATGAGCAGTTCTTC.